Listed below are T cell receptor beta chains from one sample, sequenced in a study of beta chain features in type 1 diabetes. Assay used: immunoSEQ multiplex PCR; TCRdb lists only in-frame clones, some missing. The sample holds approximately 37,000 clones, about two thirds seen once. The sample comprised Tregs from blood. These receptors were taken from a woman in her 30s in good health. Both conserved end residues are part of each CDR3. The D gene is left open where the match is weak. Size tells how often a clone was seen (once, few, many) or the class of an expanded clone, and some rows leave it out.

D gene | clone size | J gene | V gene | CDR3 protein | CDR3 DNA
. | . | TRBJ2-7 | TRBV28 | CASSWEPGSYEQYF | TGTGCCAGCAGCTGGGAGCCGGGGTCCTACGAGCAGTACTTC
. | once | TRBJ1-1 | TRBV4-2 | CASSQDLSLGTEAFF | TGTGCCAGCAGCCAAGATCTGTCACTCGGGACTGAAGCTTTCTTT
. | . | TRBJ2-5 | TRBV10-3 | CAISGADQETQYF | TGTGCCATCAGTGGTGCGGACCAAGAGACCCAGTACTTC
. | . | TRBJ2-3 | TRBV7-3 | CASSLGSPDTQYF | TGTGCCAGCAGCCTCGGGAGCCCAGATACGCAGTATTTT
. | . | TRBJ2-7 | TRBV29-1 | CSVDQGSYEQYF | TGCAGCGTTGACCAGGGCTCCTACGAGCAGTACTTC
. | . | TRBJ2-7 | TRBV18 | CASSPGTDSYEQYF | TGTGCCAGCTCACCAGGGACTGACTCCTACGAGCAGTACTTC
TRBD1 | . | TRBJ1-1 | TRBV29-1 | CSVQGARKAFF | TGCAGCGTACAGGGGGCGCGAAAAGCTTTCTTT
TRBD1 | few | TRBJ2-7 | TRBV4-1 | CASSRGTGSSYEQYF | TGCGCCAGCAGCCGAGGGACAGGGAGCTCCTACGAGCAGTACTTC
TRBD2 | few | TRBJ2-5 | TRBV10-3 | CAINWGGPQETQYF | TGTGCCATCAATTGGGGGGGACCTCAAGAGACCCAGTACTTC
. | . | TRBJ2-7 | TRBV7-2 | CASSLPAGGPTNEQYF | TGTGCCAGCAGCTTACCCGCCGGAGGGCCAACAAACGAGCAGTACTTC
. | . | TRBJ2-2 | TRBV28 | CASTRWDTGELFF | TGTGCCAGCACTAGGTGGGACACCGGGGAGCTGTTTTTT
TRBD2 | . | TRBJ2-1 | TRBV29-1 | CSVAGAGVYNEQFF | TGCAGCGTTGCCGGAGCGGGGGTGTACAATGAGCAGTTCTTC
. | . | TRBJ2-1 | TRBV28 | CASSPSGGIPLSNEQFF | TGTGCCAGCAGTCCCTCAGGAGGGATTCCGTTGAGCAATGAGCAGTTCTTC
TRBD2 | . | TRBJ2-7 | TRBV29-1 | CSVAPGTSGRYEQYF | TGCAGCGTTGCCCCCGGGACTAGCGGGAGATACGAGCAGTACTTC
. | few | TRBJ2-5 | TRBV7-9 | CASSLGSGQTETQYF | TGTGCCAGCAGCCTAGGGTCAGGGCAGACGGAGACCCAGTACTTC
. | few | TRBJ2-7 | TRBV7-2 | CASSRQGLVTEQYF | TGTGCCAGCAGCCGACAGGGACTAGTAACCGAGCAGTACTTC
TRBD2 | . | TRBJ2-7 | TRBV30 | CATPLAGGREQYF | TGTGCCACTCCACTAGCGGGAGGGCGCGAGCAGTACTTC
TRBD2 | few | TRBJ2-3 | TRBV13 | CASSFIQTSGRTDTQYF | TGTGCCAGCAGCTTTATCCAGACTAGCGGGAGAACAGATACGCAGTATTTT